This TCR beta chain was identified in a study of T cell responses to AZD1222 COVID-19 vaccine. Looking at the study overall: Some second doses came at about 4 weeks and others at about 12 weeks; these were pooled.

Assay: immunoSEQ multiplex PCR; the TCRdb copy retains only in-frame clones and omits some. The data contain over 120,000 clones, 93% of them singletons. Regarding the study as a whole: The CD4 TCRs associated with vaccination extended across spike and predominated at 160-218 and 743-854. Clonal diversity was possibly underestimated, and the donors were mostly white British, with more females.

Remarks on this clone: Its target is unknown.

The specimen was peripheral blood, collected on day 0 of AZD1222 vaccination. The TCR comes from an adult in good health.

The CDR3 protein is CASTPTETQYF. CDR3 DNA sequence: TGTGCCAGCACCCCGACGGAGACGCAGTATTTT. This rearrangement joins TRBV2 to TRBJ2-3; D unresolved. CDR1 SNHLY and CDR2 FYNNEI come from the germline V gene. The CDR3 is made up of 11 amino acids. V lost 7 bases, J lost 9 bases, and 11 bases lay in between.